These T cell receptor beta chains were read from a single sample in a study of blood T cell repertoires in COVID-19. The protocol was immunoSEQ multiplex PCR, while the TCRdb copy is restricted to in-frame clones and leaves out a portion. The sample has about 56,000 clones; roughly 89% are singletons. Material for sequencing was peripheral blood. These receptors all stem from a woman aged 55-70 years with COVID-19, enrolled during active disease. The CDR3 runs from the conserved cysteine through the conserved F or W. Each record gives: V gene, D gene, J gene, clone size, CDR3 protein, CDR3 DNA. The D gene is left open where the match is weak. The size field is filled for only some rows; it gives once, few, many or a size class.

V: TRBV7-9; D: .; J: TRBJ1-6; size: .; CDR3: CASSGGGPTASPLHF; DNA: TGTGCCAGCAGTGGGGGGGGGCCTACCGCGTCACCCCTCCACTTT
V: TRBV29-1; D: TRBD1; J: TRBJ1-2; size: .; CDR3: CSVSPQGLGYTF; DNA: TGCAGCGTGAGCCCACAGGGGTTAGGCTACACCTTC
V: TRBV11-3; D: TRBD2; J: TRBJ2-3; size: .; CDR3: CASSSGTSEMDTQYF; DNA: TGTGCCAGCAGCTCGGGGACTAGCGAAATGGATACGCAGTATTTT
V: TRBV7-9; D: .; J: TRBJ1-2; size: once; CDR3: CASSLGAGGGYTF; DNA: TGTGCCAGCAGCTTAGGGGCGGGGGGCGGCTACACCTTC
V: TRBV4-3; D: .; J: TRBJ2-3; size: .; CDR3: CASSQDEAFTDTQYF; DNA: TGCGCCAGCAGCCAAGATGAGGCCTTCACAGATACGCAGTATTTT
V: TRBV5-1; D: .; J: TRBJ2-5; size: .; CDR3: CASSLVLRGEETQYF; DNA: TGCGCCAGCAGCTTGGTGCTCAGGGGGGAAGAGACCCAGTACTTC
V: TRBV2; D: .; J: TRBJ1-5; size: .; CDR3: CASSEGRSNQPQHF; DNA: TGTGCCAGCAGTGAAGGGCGGAGCAATCAGCCCCAGCATTTT
V: TRBV10-3; D: .; J: TRBJ1-2; size: once; CDR3: CAISEVSGRRSYTF; DNA: TGTGCCATCAGTGAGGTTTCCGGGAGAAGAAGCTACACCTTC
V: TRBV12-3/TRBV12-4; D: .; J: TRBJ2-2; size: .; CDR3: CASRQGTGELFF; DNA: TGTGCCAGCAGACAGGGAACCGGGGAGCTGTTTTTT
V: TRBV7-2; D: TRBD2; J: TRBJ2-7; size: .; CDR3: CASSLATSVPSYEQYF; DNA: TGTGCCAGCAGCTTAGCGACTAGCGTCCCGTCCTACGAGCAGTACTTC
V: TRBV7-9; D: .; J: TRBJ1-6; size: .; CDR3: CASSHRATGSNSPLHF; DNA: TGTGCCAGCAGCCACCGGGCGACAGGCTCCAATTCACCCCTCCACTTT
V: TRBV7-2; D: .; J: TRBJ2-7; size: .; CDR3: CASSPGISLSEQYF; DNA: TGTGCCAGCAGCCCGGGGATTTCTTTGAGTGAGCAGTACTTC
V: TRBV6-5; D: .; J: TRBJ2-7; size: once; CDR3: CASSRDLRYEQYF; DNA: TGTGCCAGCAGCCGGGACTTACGCTACGAGCAGTACTTC